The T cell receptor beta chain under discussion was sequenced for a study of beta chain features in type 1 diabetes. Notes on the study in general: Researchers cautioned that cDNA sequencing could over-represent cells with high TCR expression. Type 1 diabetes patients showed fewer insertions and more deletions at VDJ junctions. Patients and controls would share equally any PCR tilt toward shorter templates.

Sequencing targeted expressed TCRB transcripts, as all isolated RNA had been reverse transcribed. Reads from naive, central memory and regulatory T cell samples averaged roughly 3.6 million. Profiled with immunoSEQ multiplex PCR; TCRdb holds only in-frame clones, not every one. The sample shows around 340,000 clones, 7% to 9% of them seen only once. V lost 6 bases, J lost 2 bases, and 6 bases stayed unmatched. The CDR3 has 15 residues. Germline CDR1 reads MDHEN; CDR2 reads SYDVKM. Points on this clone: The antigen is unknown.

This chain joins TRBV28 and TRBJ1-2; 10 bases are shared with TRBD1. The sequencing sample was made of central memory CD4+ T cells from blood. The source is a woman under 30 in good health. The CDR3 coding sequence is TGTGCCAGCAGCCCTGCGGGACAGGGGAACTATGGCTACACCTTC. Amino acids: CASSPAGQGNYGYTF.